This is a list of T cell receptor beta chains from one sample in a study of T cell responses to AZD1222 COVID-19 vaccine. Profiling relied on immunoSEQ multiplex PCR, and the TCRdb table lists in-frame clones only, not all of them. In the table there are around 76,000 clones, approximately 84% of which are singletons. The source was peripheral blood, collected on day 0 of AZD1222 vaccination. The origin of the receptors is an adult in good health. Each CDR3 is given with its conserved first and last residue. Each record gives: clone size, V gene, D gene, J gene, CDR3 protein, CDR3 DNA. The D gene is left open where the match is weak. The size entry is marked missing in some rows and otherwise reads once, few, many or a size class.

-	TRBV6-1	-	TRBJ2-5	CASSEAGGGETQYF	TGTGCCAGCAGTGAAGCGGGAGGGGGTGAGACCCAGTACTTC
-	TRBV7-3	-	TRBJ1-6	CASSLRDPSDSPLHF	TGTGCCAGCAGCTTAAGGGACCCCTCGGATTCACCCCTCCACTTT
few	TRBV28	-	TRBJ1-2	CASSWDYGYTF	TGTGCCAGCAGTTGGGACTATGGCTACACCTTC
few	TRBV19	TRBD1	TRBJ1-1	CASTGQLNTEAFF	TGTGCCAGCACGGGACAGTTGAACACTGAAGCTTTCTTT
-	TRBV2	-	TRBJ1-5	CASKDSNQPQHF	TGTGCCAGCAAGGATAGCAATCAGCCCCAGCATTTT
-	TRBV30	TRBD1	TRBJ1-1	CAWETGATEAFF	TGTGCCTGGGAGACAGGGGCCACTGAAGCTTTCTTT
-	TRBV30	-	TRBJ1-2	CAWNRDIDGYTF	TGTGCCTGGAACCGGGACATCGATGGCTACACCTTC
-	TRBV2	TRBD1	TRBJ2-7	CAWGQAGYEQYF	TGTGCCTGGGGACAGGCGGGGTACGAGCAGTACTTC
-	TRBV28	-	TRBJ2-2	CASSLADSTGELFF	TGTGCCAGCAGTTTGGCCGATAGCACCGGGGAGCTGTTTTTT
once	TRBV11-3	-	TRBJ1-2	CASSLVCTACTYGYTF	TGTGCCAGCAGCTTAGTATGTACAGCCTGTACCTATGGCTACACCTTC
-	TRBV5-1	TRBD1	TRBJ2-7	CASNRDRGDEQYF	TGCGCCAGCAACCGGGACAGGGGTGACGAGCAGTACTTC
-	TRBV6-2/TRBV6-3	-	TRBJ2-5	CASSYRSFRNRVEETQYF	TGTGCCAGCAGTTACAGGTCCTTTCGAAACAGGGTGGAAGAGACCCAGTACTTC
few	TRBV6-2/TRBV6-3	-	TRBJ1-1	CASSYWWETEAFF	TGTGCCAGCAGTTACTGGTGGGAAACTGAAGCTTTCTTT